The 27 T cell receptor beta chains presented below share a single source sample, sequenced in a study of cytomegalovirus exposure and HLA in healthy donors. In the PCR, 60 Vbeta and 13 Jbeta primers were used. TCRdb's copy holds only in-frame clones and misses some; the assay was immunoSEQ multiplex PCR. Of some 96,000 clones listed, around 77% were seen once; the top ten hold roughly 20%. Material for sequencing was PBMCs. These receptors originate from a woman aged 60-70 years in good health and CMV-seropositive.

This clone was observed a single time. The chain has TRBV7-2 and TRBJ2-1; 10 bases are a match to TRBD2. J gave up 8 bases and V 8 bases, and 6 bases lay outside the gene matches. CDR1 is SGHTA, CDR2 FQGNSA, per germline. CDR3 length equals 13 residues. CDR3 nucleotides: TGTGCCAGCGGTCTAGCGGGGGACTATGAGCAGTTCTTC. It specifies CASGLAGDYEQFF.

V usage is TRBV29-1 and J usage is TRBJ2-7, with D perhaps TRBD1 (6 bases). The germline V and J ends were trimmed by 6 bases and 3 bases, with 15 bases remaining between them. This CDR3 has 13 residues. Germline CDR1 reads SQVTM; CDR2 reads ANQGSEA. CDR3 DNA sequence: TGCAGCGTGAGGGACATCAGAAACTACGAGCAGTACTTC. This gives the protein CSVRDIRNYEQYF.

This chain joins TRBV7-9 and TRBJ2-1; D may be TRBD2 (6 bases). Per germline, CDR1 SEHNR and CDR2 FQNEAQ (reference sequence). Trimming shortened V by 4 bases and J by 8 bases, and 18 bases separated the two germline ends. The CDR3 loop spans 15 amino acids. The DNA for the CDR3 is TGTGCCAGCAGCTCGAGGGGACTCCGTGGGGATGAGCAGTTCTTC. This translates into CASSSRGLRGDEQFF.

This chain uses TRBV5-1 with TRBJ2-1; TRBD2 matches 11 bases. The germline CDR1 and CDR2 sequences are SGHRS and YFSETQ. The CDR3 extends over 15 amino acids. V gave up 0 bases and J gave up 8 bases; unmatched junction bases: 4. CDR3 sequence: CASSLGGTSGYEQFF. The CDR3 DNA is TGCGCCAGCAGCTTGGGAGGGACTAGCGGCTATGAGCAGTTCTTC.

This clone appeared a single time. The genes are TRBV19 and TRBJ2-7; a weak D match, TRBD1 (5 bases). Germline V lookup: CDR1 LNHDA, CDR2 SQIVND (reference sequence). This CDR3 is built from 15 residues. Trimming removed 4 bases from V and 6 bases from J, with 19 bases in between. The CDR3 loop reads CASSTVAGAAVEQYF. The CDR3 DNA follows: TGTGCCAGTAGTACCGTCGCTGGGGCAGCCGTCGAGCAGTACTTC.

The CDR3: CASKFSNSPLHF. Written as DNA, the CDR3 is TGTGCCAGCAAATTCAGTAATTCACCCCTCCACTTT. J is TRBJ1-6 and V is TRBV27; D is ambiguous. The germline V and J ends were trimmed by 7 bases and 6 bases, with 7 bases remaining between them. Per germline, CDR1 MNHEY and CDR2 SMNVEV (reference sequence). CDR3 size: 12 residues.

The rearrangement uses TRBV9 and TRBJ1-3; D uncertain. V was trimmed by 4 bases and J by 2 bases, leaving 13 bases between them. The CDR3 is 15 residues long. Germline V gene lookup returns CDR1 SGDLS and CDR2 YYNGEE. The CDR3 sequence: CASSSKGSPGNTIYF. The CDR3 DNA is TGTGCCAGCAGCTCCAAAGGGAGCCCTGGAAACACCATATATTTT. Variable domain in full (rest from reference TRBV9 and TRBJ1-3): DSGVTQTPKHLITATGQRVTLRCSPRSGDLSVYWYQQSLDQGLQFLIQYYNGEERAKGNILERFSAQQFPDLHSELNLSSLELGDSALYFCASSSKGSPGNTIYFGEGSWLTVV.

This clone came up a few times. One end of the junction does not line up with germline, which may come from a read error. The CDR3 DNA reads TGTGCCAGCAGTGAAGCCCGCGGTTACTCCTACAATGAGCAGTTCTTC. Protein sequence: CASSEARGYSYNEQFF. The gene calls are TRBV10-2 and TRBJ2-1; no reliable D call. The CDR3 runs 16 residues. Germline CDR1 and CDR2: WSHSY and SAAADI.

The genes are TRBV11-2 and TRBJ2-1, with D unclear. CDR3 size: 12 residues. V was cut by 10 bases and J by 7 bases, with 14 bases left in between. Germline CDR1 is SGHAT and CDR2 is FQNNGV. In nucleotides, the CDR3 is TGTGCCATCGCTAGTAGGAGTAATGAGCAGTTCTTC. It yields the protein CAIASRSNEQFF.

The J gene is TRBJ2-1, the V gene TRBV4-2; the D is unclear. CDR3 length: 13 residues. Germline V gives CDR1 LGHNA, CDR2 YNFKEQ. V gave up 1 base and J gave up 7 bases, with 8 bases separating them. The CDR3 sequence: CASSQVPRNEQFF. CDR3 DNA: TGTGCCAGCAGCCAAGTACCGCGGAATGAGCAGTTCTTC.

This chain uses TRBV28 with TRBJ2-7; 10 bases match TRBD2. The CDR3 runs to 15 residues. Per germline, CDR1 MDHEN and CDR2 SYDVKM. V shed 3 bases, J shed 0 bases, and the junction held 2 bases outside the gene matches. Here the CDR3 reads CASSFPSGSSYEQYF. CDR3 bases: TGTGCCAGCAGTTTCCCTAGCGGGAGCTCCTACGAGCAGTACTTC. The full variable domain, with the rest looked up from reference TRBV28 and TRBJ2-7, is DVKVTQSSRYLVKRTGEKVFLECVQDMDHENMFWYRQDPGLGLRLIYFSYDVKMKEKGDIPEGYSVSREKKERFSLILESASTNQTSMYLCASSFPSGSSYEQYFGPGTRLTVT.

In DNA form, the CDR3 reads TGTGCCAGCAGCGCAGGGGGCAATCAGCCCCAGCATTTT. This encodes CASSAGGNQPQHF. V and J are TRBV6-5 and TRBJ1-5; D is possibly TRBD1 (6 bases). This CDR3 is 13 amino acids long. Germline-derived CDR1 and CDR2 are MNHEY and SVGAGI. The germline V and J ends were trimmed by 6 bases and 2 bases, with 8 bases remaining between them.

The chain is built from TRBV19 and TRBJ2-2, with 7 bases that match TRBD2. The length of the CDR3 is 14 residues. V lost 8 bases and J lost 1; bases outside the gene matches: 4. CDR1 LNHDA and CDR2 SQIVND come from the germline V gene (reference sequence). CDR3 sequence reads: CASRREGNTGELFF. The CDR3 nucleotides are TGTGCCAGTCGGAGGGAGGGGAACACCGGGGAGCTGTTTTTT.

DNA of the CDR3: TGTGCCAGCCTAGAGACAGAAAACTATGGCTACACCTTC. It yields the protein CASLETENYGYTF. The chain carries TRBV2 and TRBJ1-2; possible D gene TRBD1, 5 bases. This CDR3 comprises 13 residues. Germline CDR1 and CDR2: SNHLY and FYNNEI. The V gene lost 8 bases and the J gene lost 2 bases, with 12 bases spanning the gap. Variable domain in full (rest from reference TRBV2 and TRBJ1-2): EPEVTQTPSHQVTQMGQEVILRCVPISNHLYFYWYRQILGQKVEFLVSFYNNEISEKSEIFDDQFSVERPDGSNFTLKIRSTKLEDSAMYFCASLETENYGYTFGSGTRLTVV.

There are a few counts of this clone. The V call is TRBV6-6, the J call TRBJ2-7, with a weak D call TRBD2 (5 bases). The CDR3 length is 14 residues. The ends were cut back, 5 bases at V and 3 bases at J, with 14 bases in the middle. Germline CDR1 is MNHNY and CDR2 is SVGAGI (reference sequence). The CDR3 reads CASSRRSGNYEQYF. CDR3 DNA sequence: TGTGCCAGCAGTCGGAGGTCGGGGAACTACGAGCAGTACTTC.

The DNA for the CDR3 is TGTGCCAGCAGCGTAGCTACAGCCACCGGGGAGCTGTTTTTT. Residues: CASSVATATGELFF. This rearrangement joins TRBV9 to TRBJ2-2; no reliable D call. Looked up from germline, CDR1 is SGDLS and CDR2 is YYNGEE. This CDR3 region has 14 residues. With 0 bases removed from V and 4 bases from J, the gap between germline ends came to 7 bases.

For the CDR3, the DNA is TGTGCCAGCAGCCCTGGGCGTAGCAATCAGCCCCAGCATTTT. Its translation: CASSPGRSNQPQHF. The rearrangement links TRBV27 to TRBJ1-5, with D uncertain. This CDR3 region has 14 residues. Germline loops: CDR1 MNHEY, CDR2 SMNVEV (reference sequence). The V and J ends lost 6 bases and 0 bases respectively, with 9 bases between them.

This rearrangement joins TRBV15 to TRBJ2-5; TRBD1 matches at 8 bases. V lost 4 bases and J lost 1; bases outside the gene matches: 5. In germline, CDR1 is LNHNV, CDR2 YYDKDF (reference sequence). The CDR3 is made up of 15 amino acids. DNA of the CDR3: TGTGCCACCAGCAATCGACAGGGGTCCCAAGAGACCCAGTACTTC. It is translated as CATSNRQGSQETQYF.

As to this clone: The same CDR3 is also encoded by other DNA sequences in this sample. V is TRBV5-6 and J is TRBJ2-1, with D hard to call. In germline, CDR1 is SGHDT, CDR2 YYEEEE. The CDR3 is 12 amino acids. Trimming stripped 0 bases from V and 9 bases from J, with 7 bases between. The CDR3 sequence: CASSLASGEQFF. The CDR3 DNA is TGTGCCAGCAGCTTGGCCAGTGGTGAGCAGTTCTTC.

This rearrangement joins TRBV5-5 to TRBJ2-5, with D possibly matching TRBD2 (6 bases). Trimming took 1 base from V and 2 from J, leaving 9 bases between them. The V gene's germline CDR1 is SGHKS and CDR2 YYEKEE (reference sequence). The CDR3 length is 14 residues. CDR3 nucleotide sequence: TGTGCCAGCAGCTTGTCTGGGGGGCAAGAGACCCAGTACTTC. Translation gives CASSLSGGQETQYF.

V and J are TRBV4-2 and TRBJ2-2; 9 nucleotides align to TRBD1. V lost 2 bases and J lost 7; bases outside the gene matches: 11. Germline values: CDR1 LGHNA, CDR2 YNFKEQ. This CDR3 contains 17 residues. CDR3 in DNA: TGTGCCAGCAGCCAAACCCCAGGACAGGGGAAGGGCGGGGAGCTGTTTTTT. Translation: CASSQTPGQGKGGELFF.

The chain has TRBV5-6 and TRBJ2-5; 7 bases align to TRBD1. Gene TRBJ2-7 matches the end of the DNA better, so the J call may be wrong. The CDR3 totals 14 residues. Germline assignment: CDR1 SGHDT and CDR2 YYEEEE. The CDR3 loop is CATGRQGHWYEQYF. In DNA form, the CDR3 reads TGTGCCACTGGTAGACAGGGTCACTGGTACGAGCAGTACTTC.

This rearrangement joins TRBV9 to TRBJ2-7, with 8 bases fitting TRBD2. Germline V lookup: CDR1 SGDLS, CDR2 YYNGEE. Unmatched junction bases numbered 10, after V lost 4 bases and J lost 1 base. The CDR3 extends over 16 amino acids. CDR3 DNA: TGTGCCAGCAGCCCTCCGGGGGGGACCCCTTCCTACGAGCAGTACTTC. Translated: CASSPPGGTPSYEQYF.

This clone was detected only a few times. The chain has TRBV7-9 and TRBJ2-1, with 8 bases identical to TRBD1. V lost 5 bases, J lost 4 bases, and 7 bases stayed unmatched. CDR1 SEHNR and CDR2 FQNEAQ come from the germline V gene (reference sequence). The CDR3 contains 15 residues. The DNA of the CDR3 is TGTGCCAGCAGCCCCTGGGGACAGGTGTACAATGAGCAGTTCTTC. Encoded protein: CASSPWGQVYNEQFF.

This rearrangement joins TRBV6-5 to TRBJ2-3, with TRBD2 matching 7 bases. This CDR3 has 14 amino acids. CDR1 and CDR2 (germline): MNHEY, SVGAGI. Trimming cost V 7 bases and J 4 bases; bases outside gene matches: 8. The CDR3 is CASTRGGSADTQYF. In DNA form, the CDR3 reads TGTGCCAGCACACGGGGCGGGAGCGCAGATACGCAGTATTTT.

This clone appeared a single time. V is TRBV29-1 and J is TRBJ1-2; D is possibly TRBD1 (5 bases). The CDR3 loop spans 12 amino acids. Germline V gene data show CDR1 as SQVTM and CDR2 as ANQGSEA. The CDR3 here is CSAQRGNYGYTF. In DNA form, the CDR3 reads TGCAGTGCACAGCGGGGCAACTATGGCTACACCTTC.

V gene TRBV5-1 combines with J gene TRBJ2-3, with D tentatively TRBD2 (6 bases). The CDR3 sequence is 17 residues long. V was cut by 0 bases and J by 0 bases, with 14 bases left in between. Germline V lookup: CDR1 SGHRS, CDR2 YFSETQ. The CDR3, as DNA: TGCGCCAGCAGCTTGGATGGCGCGGGAATGAGCACAGATACGCAGTATTTT. Its protein product is CASSLDGAGMSTDTQYF.